These 28 T cell receptor beta chains came from one sample sequenced in a study of identifying expanded T cells in peripheral blood. Profiling relied on immunoSEQ multiplex PCR, and the TCRdb table lists in-frame clones only, not all of them. The profile shows under 150,000 clones, about 88% of them singletons. Material for sequencing was blood. These receptors were obtained from a person aged 18 to 70 in good health.

V is TRBV6-1 and J is TRBJ1-3; no definite D call. CDR1 and CDR2 from the germline V gene are MNHNS and SASEGT. V lost 2 bases and J 8 bases, leaving 13 bases between the germline ends. The CDR3 loop spans 14 amino acids. CDR3 DNA sequence: TGTGCCAGCAGTGAAAAAGGGAACAGAGACACCATATATTTT. Its translation: CASSEKGNRDTIYF.

The J gene is TRBJ2-5, the V gene TRBV10-3; D unresolved. Trimming shortened V by 8 bases and J by 3 bases, and 10 bases separated the two germline ends. From germline, CDR1 is ENHRY and CDR2 SYGVKD. The CDR3 is made up of 12 amino acids. DNA for the CDR3: TGTGCCATCGGCAGGAGTGAAGAGACCCAGTACTTC. As protein: CAIGRSEETQYF.

V and J are TRBV19 and TRBJ1-2, with a tentative D call TRBD1 (5 bases). This CDR3 region has 14 residues. The V gene lost 5 bases and the J gene lost 5 bases, with 15 bases spanning the gap. The germline CDR1 and CDR2 sequences are LNHDA and SQIVND (reference sequence). CDR3 sequence: CASSGRDRVYGYTF. Here the CDR3 DNA reads TGTGCCAGTAGTGGCCGCGACAGAGTTTATGGCTACACCTTC.

The V call is TRBV5-6, the J call TRBJ2-2; D not certain. The CDR3 extends over 16 amino acids. Germline lookup yields CDR1 SGHDT and CDR2 YYEEEE. Trimming took off 4 bases at V and 4 bases at J, with 17 bases between the two ends. CDR3 DNA: TGTGCCAGCAGCCCGAACCCGGGTTCGTCCACCGGGGAGCTGTTTTTT. Protein product: CASSPNPGSSTGELFF.

V usage is TRBV12-2 and J usage is TRBJ2-7; the table's D call TRBD2 went unverified against the DNA. TRBV12-2 is a known pseudogene. The CDR3 is made up of 14 amino acids. CDR3 sequence reads: CASPGLADSYEQYF. CDR3 sequence (DNA): TGTGCAAGTCCGGGACTAGCGGACTCCTACGAGCAGTACTTC.

The J gene is TRBJ2-3, the V gene TRBV9, with D unresolved. V shed 2 bases and J shed 1 base, with 8 bases lying between them. Per germline, CDR1 SGDLS and CDR2 YYNGEE. This CDR3 region has 14 residues. The CDR3 sequence is CASSVVEGTDTQYF. The CDR3 DNA reads TGTGCCAGCAGCGTGGTAGAGGGCACAGATACGCAGTATTTT.

The chain employs TRBV10-3 and TRBJ1-5, with no clear D. Germline V gene data show CDR1 as ENHRY and CDR2 as SYGVKD. Between the trimmed V and J ends, which lost 0 bases and 3 bases, there was a span of 12 bases. The CDR3 length is 16 residues. The CDR3 here is CAISESSSGLNQPQHF. The DNA of the CDR3 is TGTGCCATCAGTGAGTCGTCATCCGGCCTCAATCAGCCCCAGCATTTT.

The chain employs TRBV19 and TRBJ1-2; 7 nucleotides agree with TRBD1. Looked up from germline, CDR1 is LNHDA and CDR2 is SQIVND (reference sequence). The CDR3 totals 12 residues. The junction had 2 bases not matched to a gene; V was cut back by 7 bases and J by 3 bases. The CDR3 nucleotides are TGTGCCAGTACTCAGGGGGACTATGGCTACACCTTC. Translation: CASTQGDYGYTF.

This clone is a singleton in its sample. This rearrangement joins TRBV7-9 to TRBJ2-2; TRBD2 might be the D (5 bases). V gave up 8 bases and J gave up 5 bases, with 15 bases separating them. The CDR3 runs to 14 residues. CDR1 is SEHNR, CDR2 FQNEAQ, per germline (reference sequence). CDR3 in amino acids: CASRAAGGTGELFF. The CDR3 nucleotides are TGTGCCAGCCGAGCGGCGGGCGGAACCGGGGAGCTGTTTTTT.

The chain uses TRBV11-3 and TRBJ2-1; maybe TRBD1 (5 bases). Germline V gene data show CDR1 as SGHNT and CDR2 as YENEEA. V was shortened by 3 bases and J by 7 bases, with 13 bases between the two germline ends. This CDR3 is 14 amino acids long. The CDR3 reads CASSLGRERNEQFF. CDR3 coding DNA: TGTGCCAGCAGCTTGGGCAGGGAACGGAATGAGCAGTTCTTC.

The gene calls are TRBV6-1 and TRBJ2-1; D is unclear. Trimming cost V 6 bases and J 8 bases, with 11 bases left between them. From germline, CDR1 is MNHNS and CDR2 SASEGT. The CDR3 is 12 residues long. Here the CDR3 DNA reads TGTGCCAGCAGACACAAGCGCGATGAGCAGTTCTTC. Protein sequence: CASRHKRDEQFF.

The gene calls are TRBV6-4 and TRBJ1-1, with D perhaps matching TRBD1 (5 bases). The germline V and J ends were trimmed by 4 bases and 4 bases, with 13 bases remaining between them. CDR3 length: 14 residues. CDR1 and CDR2 (germline): MRHNA, SNTAGT. For the CDR3, the DNA is TGTGCCAGCAGTGCGGGGGTTGGGGTCACTGAAGCTTTCTTT. Translating it yields CASSAGVGVTEAFF.

V is TRBV5-4 and J is TRBJ1-2; 8 bases fit TRBD1. Unmatched junction bases numbered 11, after V lost 0 bases and J lost 4 bases. In germline, CDR1 is SGHNT, CDR2 YYREEE (reference sequence). The CDR3 spans 17 residues. The DNA for the CDR3 is TGTGCCAGCAGCTTGGGGGGTTGGACAGGGATTTCCTATGGCTACACCTTC. It yields the protein CASSLGGWTGISYGYTF.

The CDR3 reads CASSSWDRTNEQFF. Written as DNA, the CDR3 is TGTGCCAGCAGCTCATGGGACAGGACGAATGAGCAGTTCTTC. The rearrangement joins TRBV13 to TRBJ2-1; TRBD1 aligns across 8 bases. The length of the CDR3 is 14 residues. CDR1 is PRHDT and CDR2 is FYEKMQ in the germline V gene (reference sequence). V dropped 4 bases and J dropped 7; count of bases not matched to a gene: 6.

J is TRBJ2-7 and V is TRBV28; no clear D gene. V was shortened by 5 bases and J by 2 bases, with 16 bases between the two germline ends. The CDR3 covers 15 residues. Germline values: CDR1 MDHEN, CDR2 SYDVKM. The CDR3 reads CASSSTVAYPYEQYF. The CDR3 DNA reads TGTGCCAGCAGTAGCACCGTGGCATATCCCTACGAGCAGTACTTC.

The chain links TRBV6-5 to TRBJ1-2; 8 nucleotides align to TRBD1. The V and J ends lost 6 bases and 4 bases, in that order; junction bases with no gene match: 10. The CDR3 spans 15 residues. Germline assignment: CDR1 MNHEY and CDR2 SVGAGI. The CDR3 DNA reads TGTGCCAGCAGCCCCGAAGTGACAGGGGCCTATGGCTACACCTTC. Its protein product is CASSPEVTGAYGYTF.

V and J are TRBV9 and TRBJ1-1, with 8 bases matching TRBD1. J gave up 3 bases and V 2 bases, and 6 bases lay outside the gene matches. Germline lookup yields CDR1 SGDLS and CDR2 YYNGEE. This CDR3 spans 15 amino acids. CDR3 residues: CASSVRTGRDTEAFF. In nucleotides, the CDR3 is TGTGCCAGCAGCGTCCGGACAGGGCGGGACACTGAAGCTTTCTTT.

CDR3 bases: TGTGCCACCAGCAGAGATCCCGATAAAAGCTCTGAAGCTTTCTTT. It yields the protein CATSRDPDKSSEAFF. The chain couples TRBV15 to TRBJ1-1, with D hard to call. Germline CDR1 and CDR2: LNHNV and YYDKDF (reference sequence). The CDR3 is 15 amino acids. V was pared by 0 bases and J by 6 bases, with 14 bases between.

The J gene is TRBJ2-3, the V gene TRBV6-6, with 14 bases aligning to TRBD2. The CDR3 contains 16 residues. Germline CDR1 is MNHNY and CDR2 is SVGAGI (reference sequence). Unmatched junction bases numbered 3, after V lost 1 base and J lost 6 bases. CDR3 bases: TGTGCCAGCAGTTACTTCCGGACTAGCGGGAGGGATACGCAGTATTTT. Protein: CASSYFRTSGRDTQYF.

V gene TRBV10-1 combines with J gene TRBJ2-3, with 7 bases that match TRBD1. The V gene's germline CDR1 is WNHNN and CDR2 SYGVQD (reference sequence). V lost 2 bases and J lost 0; bases outside the gene matches: 2. This CDR3 spans 15 amino acids. CDR3 residues: CASSENRGSTDTQYF. The CDR3 DNA reads as TGCGCCAGCAGTGAGAACAGGGGAAGCACAGATACGCAGTATTTT.

J is TRBJ2-3 and V is TRBV5-1; TRBD2 aligns across 12 bases. Trimming took 2 bases from V and 5 from J; bases not matched to a gene: 3. The germline V gene has CDR1 SGHRS and CDR2 YFSETQ. The CDR3 is made up of 15 amino acids. CDR3 coding DNA: TGCGCCAGCAGCTTCGCGGGACTAGCGGGAGATACGCAGTATTTT. Protein sequence: CASSFAGLAGDTQYF. The full variable domain, with the rest looked up from reference TRBV5-1 and TRBJ2-3, is KAGVTQTPRYLIKTRGQQVTLSCSPISGHRSVSWYQQTPGQGLQFLFEYFSETQRNKGNFPGRFSGRQFSNSRSEMNVSTLELGDSALYLCASSFAGLAGDTQYFGPGTRLTVL.

V gene TRBV13 combines with J gene TRBJ1-2, with D hard to call. This CDR3 comprises 12 residues. V lost 5 bases to trimming and J lost 7 bases, with 11 bases between them. Looked up from germline, CDR1 is PRHDT and CDR2 is FYEKMQ (reference sequence). The CDR3 nucleotides read TGTGCCAGCAGCCTGCAAGGGTTTGGCTACACCTTC. Protein: CASSLQGFGYTF.

In nucleotides, the CDR3 is TGCAGCGTTGATGGGTTCAATGGCCTAGTGACGGAGACCCAGTACTTC. The encoded protein is CSVDGFNGLVTETQYF. The gene calls are TRBV29-1 and TRBJ2-5; D call uncertain. This CDR3 has 16 amino acids. With 3 bases removed from V and 5 bases from J, the gap between germline ends came to 22 bases. Germline V gene lookup returns CDR1 SQVTM and CDR2 ANQGSEA.

There are a few counts of this clone. This chain links TRBV20-1 with TRBJ1-6; D ambiguous. The CDR3 covers 11 residues. Trimming cost V 1 base and J 13 bases, with 8 bases left between them. CDR1 and CDR2 from the germline V gene are DFQATT and SNEGSKA (reference sequence). The CDR3 nucleotides read TGCAGTGCTAGAGGGGATGAGCCCCTCCACTTT. This gives the protein CSARGDEPLHF.

The chain employs TRBV5-1 and TRBJ2-5; 8 bases are shared with TRBD1. The CDR3 is 15 residues long. The V and J ends lost 1 base and 5 bases, in that order; junction bases with no gene match: 7. Per germline, CDR1 SGHRS and CDR2 YFSETQ. Written as DNA, the CDR3 is TGCGCCAGCAGCTTGTCGGCAGGGGGCTTTGAGACCCAGTACTTC. It yields the protein CASSLSAGGFETQYF.

The chain joins TRBV19 to TRBJ1-4; D not resolved. From germline, CDR1 is LNHDA and CDR2 SQIVND (reference sequence). This CDR3 comprises 13 residues. V was trimmed by 8 bases and J by 11 bases, leaving 18 bases between them. CDR3 in amino acids: CASFNPPGGKLFF. The CDR3 region has the DNA TGTGCCAGTTTTAATCCTCCGGGTGGGAAACTGTTTTTT.

This chain connects TRBV6-1 to TRBJ1-1, with a possible D match to TRBD1 (5 bases). The CDR3 extends over 15 amino acids. The germline gives CDR1 MNHNS, CDR2 SASEGT. Trimming pared 6 bases from V and 1 base from J, leaving 15 bases between. The CDR3 DNA sequence: TGTGCCAGCAGCCGCGACCCGGGACGGAACACTGAAGCTTTCTTT. Its translation is CASSRDPGRNTEAFF.

This clone appeared a single time. The chain links TRBV7-2 to TRBJ2-3, with unresolved D. The germline V gene has CDR1 SGHTA and CDR2 FQGNSA. V dropped 0 bases and J dropped 7 bases, with 14 bases sitting between them. The CDR3 totals 15 residues. The CDR3 DNA reads as TGTGCCAGCAGCTTAGCGTCGGCCGAATATAATACGCAGTATTTT. Encoded protein: CASSLASAEYNTQYF.